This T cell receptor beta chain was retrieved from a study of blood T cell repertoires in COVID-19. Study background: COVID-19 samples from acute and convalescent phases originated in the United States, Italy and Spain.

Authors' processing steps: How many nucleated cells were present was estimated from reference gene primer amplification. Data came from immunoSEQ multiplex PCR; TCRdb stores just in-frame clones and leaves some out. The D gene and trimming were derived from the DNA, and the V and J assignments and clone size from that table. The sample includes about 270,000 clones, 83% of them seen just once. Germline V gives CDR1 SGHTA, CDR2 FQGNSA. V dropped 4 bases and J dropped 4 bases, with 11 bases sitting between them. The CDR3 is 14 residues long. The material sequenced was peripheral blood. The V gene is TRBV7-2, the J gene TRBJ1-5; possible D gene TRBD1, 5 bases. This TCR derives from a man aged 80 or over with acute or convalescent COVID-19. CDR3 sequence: CASSSQEGNQPQHF. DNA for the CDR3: TGTGCCAGCAGCTCCCAGGAGGGGAATCAGCCCCAGCATTTT. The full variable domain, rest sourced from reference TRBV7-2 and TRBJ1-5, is GAGVSQSPSNKVTEKGKDVELRCDPISGHTALYWYRQSLGQGLEFLIYFQGNSAPDKSGLPSDRFSAERTGGSVSTLTIQRTQQEDSAVYLCASSSQEGNQPQHFGDGTRLSIL.